This T cell receptor beta chain was sequenced during a study of identical twins. This clonotype was seen only a few times. V dropped 2 bases and J dropped 2 bases, with 10 bases sitting between them. Germline CDR1 reads MNHEY; CDR2 reads SVGAGI. This CDR3 has 14 residues. Each CDR3 protein gets one entry after TCRdb re-called the 5' RACE reads with MiXCR. Of 550,000 to 700,000 distinct CDR3 sequences in the sample, around 21% were seen once. Another study also made use of these data, one on T cells expressing NK-cell markers. That publication notes: Each TCR beta repertoire originated in sorted T cells that were CD3+CD56+NKG2C+, CD3+CD56+NKG2C- or CD3+CD56-NKG2C+. Dominant NKG2C+ clonotype frequencies of 1.0-7.0% of CD8+ T cells were measured in more than 5 donors. Topping the CD3+CD56-NKG2C+ fraction as well were these clonotypes, in several donors. Expanded NKG2C+ T cell clones were not confirmed as HCMV-specific.

The chain carries TRBV6-5 and TRBJ2-7; D ambiguous. The sequenced sample was PBMCs. The sequence was collected from a woman under 30 in good health. CDR3 sequence reads: CASSYAPAPYEQYF. The CDR3 region has the DNA TGTGCCAGCAGTTACGCCCCAGCACCCTACGAGCAGTACTTC.